This entry describes one T cell receptor (beta chain). Antigen unknown. The length of the CDR3 is 13 residues. Trimming took off 5 bases at V and 1 base at J, with 8 bases between the two ends. Germline V gene lookup returns CDR1 SGHAT and CDR2 FQNNGV. TCRdb processed the reads anew with MiXCR; each CDR3 protein has one entry. In the table there are about 180,000 distinct CDR3 sequences, roughly an eighth of which are singletons. This entry is derived from a study of T cell repertoires in cytomegalovirus infection. Study-level results: Dominating the ex vivo response were HLA-C-restricted CMV-specific TCR beta clonotypes.

The J gene is TRBJ2-5, the V gene TRBV11-2; no reliable D call. The specimen was PBMCs. The sequence derives from a human donor in good health (CMV status not recorded). Some clones in this sample may be carry-over from other donors' samples. The CDR3 loop is CASSPRVQETQYF. The CDR3 coding sequence is TGTGCCAGCAGCCCACGGGTCCAAGAGACCCAGTACTTC.